What follows are 21 T cell receptor beta chains derived from one specimen sequenced in a study of blood T cell repertoires in COVID-19 (dated by TCRdb to about 2020). Library preparation used the immunoSEQ multiplex PCR assay. As stored in TCRdb, this immuneACCESS dataset retains in-frame rearrangements with V and J assigned. A fraction of the clones does not appear; measured against another copy, unresolved V genes explain less than half of the discrepancy, and the remainder lacks a known reason. This sample is represented by some 28,000 clones; about 85% of them were singletons. Of the sample, 9.3% is held by the ten largest clones. The sample taken for sequencing was peripheral blood. The receptors shown here come from a human donor in a cohort sampled during active COVID-19.

The rearrangement links TRBV6-6 to TRBJ2-1, with TRBD2 matching over 11 bases. Germline loops: CDR1 MNHNY, CDR2 SVGAGI (reference sequence). The CDR3 consists of 14 residues. Trimming took 4 bases from V and 6 from J; bases not matched to a gene: 2. The CDR3 nucleotides read TGTGCCAGCAGTTCTGGACTAGCGGGCAATGAGCAGTTCTTC. Protein: CASSSGLAGNEQFF.

The V and J genes are TRBV6-1 and TRBJ2-1, with TRBD2 matching over 10 bases. The V gene's germline CDR1 is MNHNS and CDR2 SASEGT. The junction had 8 bases not matched to a gene; V was cut back by 4 bases and J by 5 bases. The CDR3 covers 16 residues. The chain's CDR3 is CASSGPAGGKDNEQFF. CDR3 bases: TGTGCCAGCAGTGGTCCAGCGGGAGGGAAGGACAATGAGCAGTTCTTC.

The chain has TRBV5-1 and TRBJ2-6; D is unclear. Germline lookup yields CDR1 SGHRS and CDR2 YFSETQ. V dropped 2 bases and J dropped 2 bases, with 11 bases sitting between them. The length of the CDR3 is 16 residues. The CDR3 DNA reads TGCGCCAGCAGCTTATCTAATCAGGCTGGGGCCAACGTCCTGACTTTC. Protein product: CASSLSNQAGANVLTF.

The chain couples TRBV28 to TRBJ1-3; D not resolved. V lost 7 bases and J lost 0, with 16 bases in between. Per germline, CDR1 MDHEN and CDR2 SYDVKM. The CDR3 length is 16 residues. The CDR3 DNA follows: TGTGCCAGCATTTCCCATCCACAGAGCTCTGGAAACACCATATATTTT. Its protein is CASISHPQSSGNTIYF.

The genes are TRBV5-1 and TRBJ1-6; TRBD1 aligns across 8 bases. With 0 bases clipped from V and 9 bases from J, the junction kept 5 bases outside the gene matches. The CDR3 runs to 15 residues. Germline V gene lookup returns CDR1 SGHRS and CDR2 YFSETQ. The CDR3 protein is CASSLEQGASSPLHF. Here the CDR3 DNA reads TGCGCCAGCAGCTTGGAGCAGGGGGCTAGTTCACCCCTCCACTTT.

The V gene is TRBV6-2 or TRBV6-3, the J gene TRBJ2-1; TRBD2 matches at 10 bases. This CDR3 has 16 residues. In germline, CDR1 is MNHEY, CDR2 SVGEGT. The V and J ends lost 6 bases and 2 bases, in that order; junction bases with no gene match: 7. CDR3 residues: CASSERTSGAYNEQFF. The CDR3 DNA reads TGTGCCAGCAGCGAAAGGACTAGCGGAGCCTACAATGAGCAGTTCTTC.

The chain employs TRBV2 and TRBJ1-1; D not resolved. The CDR3 consists of 15 residues. Germline CDR1 is SNHLY and CDR2 is FYNNEI. V was trimmed by 6 bases and J by 2 bases, leaving 16 bases between them. Here the CDR3 DNA reads TGTGCCAGCAGCGTAACACGATCCCTCAACACTGAAGCTTTCTTT. Translating it yields CASSVTRSLNTEAFF.

CDR3 protein: CAPGLAPSYEQYF. As DNA, the CDR3 is TGCGCCCCCGGGCTAGCCCCCTCCTACGAGCAGTACTTC. The chain combines TRBV5-1 with TRBJ2-7; D is possibly TRBD2 (5 bases). V lost 10 bases and J lost 0, with 14 bases in between. Germline CDR1 reads SGHRS; CDR2 reads YFSETQ. The length of the CDR3 is 13 residues.

J is TRBJ2-7 and V is TRBV5-8; D possibly corresponds to TRBD2 (6 bases). The germline CDR1 and CDR2 sequences are SGHTS and YDEGEE. V was pared by 9 bases and J by 1 base, with 11 bases between. CDR3 length equals 12 residues. CDR3 sequence: CATASGSYEQYF. In DNA form, the CDR3 reads TGTGCCACGGCAAGCGGGTCCTACGAGCAGTACTTC.

V is TRBV11-2 and J is TRBJ2-1; 7 bases align to TRBD2. Germline V gives CDR1 SGHAT, CDR2 FQNNGV. Trimming cost V 10 bases and J 0 bases; bases outside gene matches: 6. The CDR3 loop spans 14 amino acids. CDR3 sequence reads: CATQGLRSYNEQFF. DNA for the CDR3: TGTGCCACCCAGGGACTACGCTCCTACAATGAGCAGTTCTTC.

The chain is built from TRBV9 and TRBJ2-2; 8 positions agree with TRBD1. The CDR3 consists of 16 residues. Germline assignment: CDR1 SGDLS and CDR2 YYNGEE. V lost 0 bases and J lost 6; bases outside the gene matches: 7. CDR3 in amino acids: CASSVGLTGAPGELFF. The DNA for the CDR3 is TGTGCCAGCAGCGTAGGTCTGACAGGGGCCCCCGGGGAGCTGTTTTTT.

The count of this clone is one. V and J are TRBV5-4 and TRBJ2-3; D gene ambiguous. The germline V gene has CDR1 SGHNT and CDR2 YYREEE (reference sequence). The CDR3 runs to 16 residues. V gave up 0 bases and J gave up 2 bases, with 13 bases separating them. The CDR3, as DNA: TGTGCCAGCAGCTTGGCCTCGCTAGTCTACACAGATACGCAGTATTTT. It is translated as CASSLASLVYTDTQYF.

This sequence joins TRBV6-1 and TRBJ1-6; D gene unclear. CDR1 MNHNS and CDR2 SASEGT come from the germline V gene. Trimming cost V 2 bases and J 7 bases, with 9 bases left between them. The CDR3 runs 14 residues. The CDR3 DNA follows: TGTGCCAGCAGTGAATTGGTCGGGAATTCACCCCTCCACTTT. Its protein is CASSELVGNSPLHF.

The chain has TRBV3-1 (or the pseudogene TRBV3-2) and TRBJ1-1, with no clear D. CDR1 is LGHDT and CDR2 is YNNKEL in the germline V gene (reference sequence). The CDR3 covers 11 residues. Trimming removed 9 bases from V and 0 bases from J, with 5 bases in between. Here the CDR3 DNA reads TGTGCCAGTTCTCTGAACACTGAAGCTTTCTTT. Its protein product is CASSLNTEAFF.

This sequence joins TRBV27 and TRBJ1-1, with no clear D. Trimming left V 7 bases short and J 5 bases short, with 20 bases between. The CDR3 spans 15 residues. CDR1 is MNHEY, CDR2 SMNVEV, per germline (reference sequence). CDR3 DNA sequence: TGTGCCAGCACCCTCCGGGAGGGCTTGCGGACTGAAGCTTTCTTT. Encoded protein: CASTLREGLRTEAFF.

The chain joins TRBV14 to TRBJ1-2, with unresolved D. Germline CDR1 SGHDN, CDR2 FVKESK. V lost 7 bases to trimming and J lost 7 bases, with 16 bases between them. The CDR3 runs to 13 residues. Here the CDR3 reads CASTAQPRGGYTF. CDR3 DNA: TGTGCCAGCACCGCGCAACCCCGGGGTGGCTACACCTTC.

The chain couples TRBV5-6 to TRBJ2-7; 13 nucleotides agree with TRBD2. CDR1 and CDR2 from the germline V gene are SGHDT and YYEEEE. This CDR3 contains 17 residues. The trim removed 4 bases at V and 4 bases at J, leaving 11 bases unmatched. CDR3 protein: CASSKPWTSGGPYEQYF. The CDR3 DNA sequence: TGTGCCAGCAGCAAGCCATGGACTAGCGGGGGCCCTTACGAGCAGTACTTC.

The chain couples TRBV4-1 to TRBJ1-2; D possibly corresponds to TRBD1 (6 bases). Germline lookup yields CDR1 MGHRA and CDR2 YSYEKL. V was clipped by 0 bases and J by 0 bases, with 11 bases between them. The CDR3 runs 16 residues. CDR3 amino acids: CASSQEEGQPNYGYTF. The CDR3 DNA follows: TGCGCCAGCAGCCAAGAGGAAGGACAGCCTAACTATGGCTACACCTTC.

Only one count was recorded for this clone. This chain connects TRBV30 to TRBJ1-1; D is possibly TRBD1 (5 bases). The V and J ends lost 4 bases and 0 bases respectively, with 15 bases between them. The V gene's germline CDR1 is GTSNPN and CDR2 SVGIG (reference sequence). The CDR3 is made up of 15 amino acids. The CDR3 loop reads CAWKSRQNMNTEAFF. In DNA, the CDR3 is TGTGCCTGGAAGAGCAGACAGAATATGAACACTGAAGCTTTCTTT.

The J gene is TRBJ1-2, the V gene TRBV7-9; the D gene is possibly TRBD1 (6 bases). The germline gives CDR1 SEHNR, CDR2 FQNEAQ (reference sequence). The CDR3 runs to 14 residues. The V end was cut by 1 base, the J end by 10 bases, with 16 bases between. CDR3 amino acids: CASSLGGQALFYTF. The DNA of the CDR3 is TGTGCCAGCAGCTTAGGGGGGCAGGCCCTTTTCTACACCTTC.

The gene calls are TRBV7-6 and TRBJ2-1, with 9 positions matching TRBD2. The CDR3 contains 16 residues. Germline V gene lookup returns CDR1 SGHVS and CDR2 FNYEAQ. Unmatched junction bases numbered 3, after V lost 1 base and J lost 2 bases. The CDR3 loop reads CASSLGLAGTYNEQFF. The CDR3 nucleotides are TGTGCCAGCAGCTTAGGGCTAGCGGGAACCTACAATGAGCAGTTCTTC.